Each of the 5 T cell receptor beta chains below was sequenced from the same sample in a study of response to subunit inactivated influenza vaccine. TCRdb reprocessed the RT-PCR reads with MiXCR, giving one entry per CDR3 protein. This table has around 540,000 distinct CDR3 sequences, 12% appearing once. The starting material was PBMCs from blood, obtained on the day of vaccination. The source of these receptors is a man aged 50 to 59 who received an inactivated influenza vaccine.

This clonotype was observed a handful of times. The DNA of the CDR3 is TGTGCCAGCAGCCACCGGGGCCTCAGCTCCAATGAGCAGTTCTTC. It translates to CASSHRGLSSNEQFF. The chain recombines TRBV3-1 with TRBJ2-1, with D possibly being TRBD1 or TRBD2 (5 bases each). V was cut by 3 bases and J by 6 bases, with 15 bases left in between. The CDR3 is 15 amino acids. Germline CDR1 is LGHDT and CDR2 is YNNKEL (reference sequence).

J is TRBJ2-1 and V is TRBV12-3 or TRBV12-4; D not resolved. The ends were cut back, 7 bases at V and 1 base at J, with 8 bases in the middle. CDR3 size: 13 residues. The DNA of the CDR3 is TGTGCCAGCACCGCAAGTTCCTACAATGAGCAGTTCTTC. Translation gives CASTASSYNEQFF.

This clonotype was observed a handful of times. DNA of the CDR3: TGTGCCAGCACCCGTCGCACAGATACGCAGTATTTT. Protein: CASTRRTDTQYF. V and J are TRBV12-3 or TRBV12-4 and TRBJ2-3; D gene unclear. The CDR3 has 12 residues. V was cut by 7 bases and J by 1 base, with 6 bases left in between.

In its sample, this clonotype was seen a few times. CDR3 protein: CASSARGGQETQYF. In DNA, the CDR3 is TGTGCCAGCAGCGCCCGCGGCGGACAAGAGACCCAGTACTTC. The V and J genes are TRBV7-9 and TRBJ2-5; D call uncertain. Germline CDR1 and CDR2: SEHNR and FQNEAQ (reference sequence). Trimming stripped 5 bases from V and 2 bases from J, with 12 bases between. The CDR3 runs to 14 residues.

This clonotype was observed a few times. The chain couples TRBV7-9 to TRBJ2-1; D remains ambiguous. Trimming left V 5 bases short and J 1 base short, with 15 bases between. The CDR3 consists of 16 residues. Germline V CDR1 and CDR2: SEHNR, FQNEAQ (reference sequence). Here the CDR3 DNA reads TGTGCCAGCAGCCCCCAAGGGCGAACTTCCTACAATGAGCAGTTCTTC. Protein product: CASSPQGRTSYNEQFF.